Described below is a single TCR beta chain sequence and its context. Its specificity is not known. The method was immunoSEQ multiplex PCR; TCRdb's version includes in-frame clones alone and lacks a portion of them. This sample has 50,000 to 65,000 clones, with roughly four fifths found just once. Healthy donors had no documented immune events, such as infections, while sampled. V was trimmed by 5 bases and J by 1 base, leaving 8 bases between them. The CDR3 has 12 amino acids. CDR1 and CDR2 from the germline V gene are SQVTM and ANQGSEA. This entry belongs to a study of identifying expanded T cells in peripheral blood. Findings of the study overall: Over around two and four weeks, about 15 and 19 clones changed, versus around 1.3 between replicates. Roughly 2-week clone count variance significantly increased as total template count grew.

Material for sequencing was blood. The sequence came from a person between 18 and 69 years old in good health. The chain joins TRBV29-1 to TRBJ1-1; tentatively, D is TRBD1 (5 bases). This chain's CDR3 is CSVRQSNTEAFF. DNA for the CDR3: TGCAGCGTTAGACAGTCGAACACTGAAGCTTTCTTT. Supplemented by reference TRBV29-1 and TRBJ1-1, the full variable domain reads SAVISQKPSRDICQRGTSLTIQCQVDSQVTMMFWYRQQPGQSLTLIATANQGSEATYESGFVIDKFPISRPNLTFSTLTVSNMSPEDSSIYLCSVRQSNTEAFFGQGTRLTVV.